A selection of T cell receptor beta chains follows, all from one sample in a study of OX40 agonist ivuxolimab in advanced cancers. The repertoire was sequenced with immunoSEQ multiplex PCR; TCRdb's copy has only in-frame clones and lacks some. The repertoire holds over 55,000 clones, with about 90% as singletons. The input for sequencing was CD4+ or CD8+ T cells sorted from blood, taken in a trial of the OX40 agonist ivuxolimab. The receptors derive from an adult with an advanced solid tumor such as melanoma, head and neck, liver or kidney cancer. The CDR3 runs from the conserved cysteine through the conserved F or W. A D gene is named only where the DNA matches it firmly. Not every row has a clone size; where given, it reads once, few, many or a size class.

d_gene	abundance	v_gene	len	j_gene	CDR3aa	CDR3nt
-	-	TRBV7-6	14	TRBJ2-2	CASSQLQGFGELFF	TGTGCCAGCAGCCAACTCCAGGGGTTCGGGGAGCTGTTTTTT
-	-	TRBV6-1	13	TRBJ1-2	CASSEGGSYGYTF	TGTGCCAGCAGTGAGGGAGGCAGCTATGGCTACACCTTC
-	-	TRBV28	14	TRBJ2-7	CASSLWHSSYEQYF	TGTGCCAGCAGTTTGTGGCACAGCTCCTACGAGCAGTACTTC
TRBD2	-	TRBV5-1	15	TRBJ2-7	CASSFGLAEAYEQYF	TGCGCCAGCAGCTTTGGACTAGCGGAGGCCTACGAGCAGTACTTC
-	-	TRBV9	16	TRBJ2-7	CASSVGGSRISYEQYF	TGTGCCAGCAGCGTTGGTGGGAGCCGGATATCCTACGAGCAGTACTTC
-	-	TRBV6-5	14	TRBJ1-2	CASSLVGGIFGYTF	TGTGCCAGCAGTTTAGTAGGGGGGATCTTTGGCTACACCTTC
-	few	TRBV11-1	11	TRBJ2-5	CASSPKETQYF	TGTGCCAGCAGCCCGAAAGAGACCCAGTACTTC
-	-	TRBV2	17	TRBJ2-7	CASMVNSLLGWSYEQYF	TGTGCCAGCATGGTTAACAGTCTCCTGGGTTGGTCCTACGAGCAGTACTTC
TRBD1	-	TRBV5-1	13	TRBJ2-5	CASSPGDSQTQYF	TGCGCCAGCAGCCCCGGGGACAGCCAGACCCAGTACTTC
-	-	TRBV28	15	TRBJ1-2	CASRGLGAFNYGYTF	TGTGCCAGCAGGGGCCTGGGGGCCTTTAACTATGGCTACACCTTC
-	-	TRBV19	14	TRBJ1-2	CASSIQRENYGYTF	TGTGCCAGTAGTATCCAAAGGGAAAACTATGGCTACACCTTC
-	-	TRBV16	13	TRBJ2-5	CASSQIREETQYF	TGTGCCAGCAGCCAAATAAGGGAAGAGACCCAGTACTTC
-	once	TRBV5-1	15	TRBJ2-7	CASSLVGLSSYEQYF	TGCGCCAGCAGCTTGGTTGGGTTAAGCTCCTACGAGCAGTACTTC
-	-	TRBV19	15	TRBJ2-7	CASSIAGGGRSEQYF	TGTGCCAGTAGTATAGCCGGGGGCGGGCGAAGCGAGCAGTACTTC
TRBD2	-	TRBV4-1	19	TRBJ2-7	CASSQGQIFLAGVPYEQYF	TGCGCCAGCAGCCAAGGACAGATTTTCCTAGCGGGAGTCCCGTACGAGCAGTACTTC
-	-	TRBV2	16	TRBJ1-5	CASSEGGHFSNQPQHF	TGTGCCAGCAGCGAGGGGGGGCATTTTAGCAATCAGCCCCAGCATTTT
TRBD1	-	TRBV7-3	18	TRBJ1-5	CASSLRRTGQGDNQPQHF	TGTGCCAGCAGCTTAAGGCGAACGGGACAGGGTGACAATCAGCCCCAGCATTTT
TRBD1	-	TRBV7-2	14	TRBJ2-7	CASSFSQGFGEQYF	TGTGCCAGCAGCTTTTCACAGGGGTTCGGCGAGCAGTACTTC
-	once	TRBV5-1	13	TRBJ2-7	CASSSRDVSEQYF	TGCGCCAGCAGCTCCCGGGACGTCTCCGAGCAGTACTTC
TRBD2	once	TRBV18	14	TRBJ2-1	CASSLGLAPDEQFF	TGTGCCAGCTCACTCGGACTAGCGCCCGATGAGCAGTTCTTC
-	-	TRBV6-5	12	TRBJ1-2	CASSIGTHGYTF	TGTGCCAGCAGCATAGGGACCCATGGCTACACCTTC
TRBD2	-	TRBV19	15	TRBJ2-3	CASSNLHRGADTQYF	TGTGCCAGTAGTAACCTACACCGGGGGGCAGATACGCAGTATTTT
-	-	TRBV19	16	TRBJ1-1	CASSPSGERTNTEAFF	TGTGCCAGTAGTCCGAGCGGTGAGAGGACGAACACTGAAGCTTTCTTT
-	-	TRBV28	15	TRBJ2-1	CASSFAGFPYNEQFF	TGTGCCAGCAGTTTCGCGGGATTTCCCTACAATGAGCAGTTCTTC
-	-	TRBV19	13	TRBJ2-5	CASSSTPQETQYF	TGTGCCAGTAGTTCGACACCTCAAGAGACCCAGTACTTC
-	-	TRBV19	15	TRBJ2-2	CAARITGSSAGELFF	TGTGCCGCCCGGATAACAGGGTCTTCAGCCGGGGAGCTGTTTTTT
-	-	TRBV19	15	TRBJ2-2	CASSLKGSRTGELFF	TGTGCCAGTAGTTTGAAAGGGAGTAGAACCGGGGAGCTGTTTTTT
TRBD2	-	TRBV2	14	TRBJ2-3	CASSKSGRLDTQYF	TGTGCCAGCAGTAAGAGCGGGAGGTTAGATACGCAGTATTTT
-	-	TRBV7-2	16	TRBJ2-2	CASSSRGTPWAGELFF	TGTGCCAGCAGCTCCAGGGGGACTCCATGGGCCGGGGAGCTGTTTTTT
TRBD2	once	TRBV7-3	15	TRBJ2-5	CASSKTSGSLETQYF	TGTGCCAGCAGCAAGACTAGCGGGAGTTTGGAGACCCAGTACTTC
TRBD1	-	TRBV7-9	14	TRBJ1-6	CASSPGQLSSPLHF	TGTGCCAGCAGTCCGGGACAGCTCTCTTCACCCCTCCACTTT
TRBD2	-	TRBV19	14	TRBJ2-3	CASMGLAGADTQYF	TGTGCCAGTATGGGACTAGCGGGAGCAGATACGCAGTATTTT
TRBD1	-	TRBV6-5	14	TRBJ2-3	CASSYRGRTDTQYF	TGTGCCAGCAGTTACAGGGGGCGCACAGATACGCAGTATTTT
-	once	TRBV6-6	14	TRBJ1-5	CASSTDYSNQPQHF	TGTGCCAGCAGTACGGATTATAGCAATCAGCCCCAGCATTTT
TRBD2	-	TRBV5-4	13	TRBJ2-2	CASSSGRAGELFF	TGTGCCAGCAGCTCCGGGAGGGCCGGGGAGCTGTTTTTT
-	-	TRBV2	14	TRBJ2-2	CASSGAGNTGELFF	TGTGCCAGCAGTGGGGCGGGAAACACCGGGGAGCTGTTTTTT
-	-	TRBV18	14	TRBJ1-2	CASSLENQVYGYTF	TGTGCCAGCTCACTGGAGAACCAGGTCTATGGCTACACCTTC
TRBD1	few	TRBV4-3	16	TRBJ1-4	CASSQGAGQGGEKLFF	TGCGCCAGCAGCCAAGGGGCTGGACAGGGGGGTGAAAAACTGTTTTTT
-	-	TRBV7-2	16	TRBJ2-3	CASSLGGGARSDTQYF	TGTGCCAGCAGCTTAGGAGGGGGAGCAAGGAGCGATACGCAGTATTTT
TRBD1	-	TRBV7-2	16	TRBJ2-3	CASSLRTGIGTDTQYF	TGTGCCAGCAGCTTAAGGACAGGTATCGGCACAGATACGCAGTATTTT
-	-	TRBV6-1	15	TRBJ1-6	CASSEGGQGNSPLHF	TGTGCCAGCAGTGAAGGAGGGCAGGGCAATTCACCCCTCCACTTT
TRBD1	-	TRBV20-1	11	TRBJ2-7	CSAQGAYEQYF	TGCAGTGCTCAGGGGGCCTACGAGCAGTACTTC
-	-	TRBV7-7	13	TRBJ2-3	CASSLGETDTQYF	TGTGCTAGCAGCTTGGGGGAGACAGATACGCAGTATTTT